This is a list of T cell receptor beta chains from one sample in a study of response to subunit inactivated influenza vaccine. Each CDR3 protein gets one entry after TCRdb re-called the RT-PCR reads with MiXCR. The sample lists under 550,000 distinct CDR3 sequences; approximately 7.1% were seen once. The material was PBMCs from blood, obtained about 23 months after vaccination. These receptors all stem from a man between 50 and 75 years old who received an inactivated influenza vaccine. Each CDR3 is given with its conserved first and last residue. D genes are given only for firm matches. Only part of the rows carry a size: once, few, many, or a class if the clone is expanded.

>-|-|TRBV20-1|TRBJ2-3
TGCAGTGCTAGCGCGTCCGTCCCCCCAGATACGCAGTATTTT
CSASASVPPDTQYF
>-|many|TRBV7-2|TRBJ1-4
TGTGCCAGCAGCTTGGCCAGGGATAATGAAAAACTGTTTTTT
CASSLARDNEKLFF
>-|few|TRBV11-2|TRBJ1-2
TGTGCCAGCAGCTTAAATTTCTGGGGCTCGGTCTATGGCTACACCTTC
CASSLNFWGSVYGYTF
>-|-|TRBV6-2/TRBV6-3|TRBJ1-5
TGTGCCAGCAGTTGGGGGTATCAGCCCCAGCATTTT
CASSWGYQPQHF
>-|many|TRBV29-1|TRBJ2-7
TGCAGCGTTGAAGAAGGCGGGTACGAGCAGTACTTC
CSVEEGGYEQYF
>TRBD2|-|TRBV7-2|TRBJ2-5
TGTGCCAGCAGCTTAGTGGCGGGAGGAGGCGCAGAGACCCAGTACTTC
CASSLVAGGGAETQYF
>TRBD2|few|TRBV19|TRBJ2-7
TGTGCCAGTAGTACTAGCGGGATGACTGAGCAGTACTTC
CASSTSGMTEQYF
>TRBD2|-|TRBV29-1|TRBJ2-2
TGCAGCGTTACGATTGTAGCGGGGGGGACTTTCGACACCGGGGAGCTGTTTTTT
CSVTIVAGGTFDTGELFF
>-|few|TRBV5-1|TRBJ2-5
TGCGCCAGCAGCTACTTTCTGGGTCGGGAGACCCAGTACTTC
CASSYFLGRETQYF
>-|few|TRBV6-6|TRBJ2-7
TGTGCCAGCAGTTACCGGGACGAGCAGTACTTC
CASSYRDEQYF
>TRBD1|many|TRBV5-1|TRBJ2-3
TGCGCCAGCAGCTTAGGGGGCCCGACAGATACGCAGTATTTT
CASSLGGPTDTQYF
>-|few|TRBV24-1|TRBJ2-5
TGTGCCACCAGTGACACTACAGGGAGAGTCGGAGAGACCCAGTACTTC
CATSDTTGRVGETQYF
>TRBD1|-|TRBV4-2|TRBJ2-7
TGTGCCAGCAGCCAAGGACAGGGGGTTGGCTACGAGCAGTACTTC
CASSQGQGVGYEQYF
>-|few|TRBV27|TRBJ2-7
TGTGCCAGCAGTTTACAGGCACGGCTGGAAGAGCAGTACTTC
CASSLQARLEEQYF
>TRBD1|-|TRBV28|TRBJ1-6
TGTGCCAGCAGTTCACGACAGGGAGGAGTCGGGCCCCTCCACTTT
CASSSRQGGVGPLHF
>TRBD2|many|TRBV6-2/TRBV6-3|TRBJ2-1
TGTGCCAGCAGTCCCGTAGCGGGAGGCAGGTACAATGAGCAGTTCTTC
CASSPVAGGRYNEQFF
>-|many|TRBV20-1|TRBJ2-1
TGCAGTGCGTTACAAGGCAGCGGGCCCTACAATGAGCAGTTCTTC
CSALQGSGPYNEQFF
>-|few|TRBV15|TRBJ1-6
TGTGCCACAAATACCGCGGTTCGAGCAAGGAATAATTCACCCCTCCACTTT
CATNTAVRARNNSPLHF
>TRBD2|-|TRBV28|TRBJ2-1
TGTGCCAGCAACATAGCGGGAAGGTCCTACAATGAGCAGTTCTTC
CASNIAGRSYNEQFF
>-|few|TRBV5-4|TRBJ2-7
TGTGCCAGCAGCTTGGGTGGAGCGGCCACTTACGAGCAGTACTTC
CASSLGGAATYEQYF
>-|-|TRBV5-1|TRBJ2-7
TGCGCCAGCAGCTACACCGGGACGGGTATAAACTACGAGCAGTACTTC
CASSYTGTGINYEQYF
>-|-|TRBV10-3|TRBJ2-3
TGTGCCATCAGGGTACAGGGCTATGAAGATACGCAGTATTTT
CAIRVQGYEDTQYF
>TRBD1|-|TRBV4-2|TRBJ1-6
TGTGCCAGCAGCCCCGTAGCGGACAGGGGGTTCGGCTCACCCCTCCACTTT
CASSPVADRGFGSPLHF
>-|few|TRBV18|TRBJ1-5
TGTGCCAGCTCACCACGAGACAGCACCAATCAGCCCCAGCATTTT
CASSPRDSTNQPQHF
>-|-|TRBV7-2|TRBJ2-2
TGTGCCAGCAGCTTAGAGCCAGGGCCCACCGGGGAGCTGTTTTTT
CASSLEPGPTGELFF
>TRBD1|many|TRBV18|TRBJ2-1
TGTGCCAGCTCACCGGGACAGGGGGGACGAGAGCAGTTCTTC
CASSPGQGGREQFF
>-|few|TRBV14|TRBJ2-2
TGTGCCAGCAGCAAAGAAGGGGGGGTCCACGGGGAGCTGTTTTTT
CASSKEGGVHGELFF
>-|many|TRBV14|TRBJ2-1
TGTGCCAGCAGCCAAGTTTCTCCGTGGGTCGGGCAGTTCTTC
CASSQVSPWVGQFF
>-|-|TRBV5-1|TRBJ1-1
TGCGCCAGCAGCTCTTCAGACGGAATGAACACTGAAGCTTTCTTT
CASSSSDGMNTEAFF
>TRBD2|-|TRBV20-1|TRBJ2-1
TGCAGTGCTAGAGCCTCTAGCGGGAGTTTCGATGAGCAGTTCTTC
CSARASSGSFDEQFF
>-|few|TRBV20-1|TRBJ1-1
TGCAGTGCCAGGACGGAGCCACTGAACACTGAAGCTTTCTTT
CSARTEPLNTEAFF
>-|many|TRBV7-9|TRBJ2-3
TGTGCCAGCAGCTCACAGATGACCACAGATACGCAGTATTTT
CASSSQMTTDTQYF
>TRBD1|once|TRBV9|TRBJ1-1
TGTGCCAGCAGCTCCGGGACAGGGGAGAACGCTGAAGCTTTCTTT
CASSSGTGENAEAFF
>-|many|TRBV29-1|TRBJ2-2
TGCAGCGTTTGGGTCGGGGAGCTGTTTTTT
CSVWVGELFF
>TRBD1|-|TRBV20-1|TRBJ2-7
TGCAGTGCTCCCTACCAGGGGGCCACCTACGAGCAGTACTTC
CSAPYQGATYEQYF
>-|-|TRBV12-3/TRBV12-4|TRBJ2-7
TGTGCCAGCAGCCGGGGACCAGGGCGGTACGAGCAGTACTTC
CASSRGPGRYEQYF
>-|few|TRBV25-1|TRBJ2-7
TGTGCCAGCAGTGGGCAGGGGGGTAACTCCTACGAGCAGTACTTC
CASSGQGGNSYEQYF
>TRBD2|-|TRBV5-1|TRBJ2-5
TGCGCCAGCAGCTTGGTTGGCGGGGGGCCCCAAGAGACCCAGTACTTC
CASSLVGGGPQETQYF
>-|-|TRBV5-6|TRBJ1-5
TGTGCCAGCAGCTTGTACAGCACAGATACGCAGCATTTT
CASSLYSTDTQHF
>-|-|TRBV4-1|TRBJ2-1
TGCGCCAGCAGCCACGTTAGCCGGGCCCGGGACCGCAAATCCTACAATGAGCAGTTCTTC
CASSHVSRARDRKSYNEQFF
>TRBD2|few|TRBV9|TRBJ2-1
TGTGCCAGCAGCGCCGAAGCGGGGGGGCTTATCAATGAGCAGTTCTTC
CASSAEAGGLINEQFF
>TRBD1|few|TRBV5-6|TRBJ1-1
TGTGCCAGCAGCTTGGCCCAGGGGGTCACTGAAGCTTTCTTT
CASSLAQGVTEAFF
>-|-|TRBV6-5|TRBJ2-5
TGTGCCAGCAGTTACTCGGGACATGGGACCCAGTACTTC
CASSYSGHGTQYF
>TRBD1|many|TRBV7-9|TRBJ1-2
TGTGCCTCTCAGGGGGTGGACTATGGCTACACCTTC
CASQGVDYGYTF
>TRBD2|few|TRBV6-6|TRBJ2-7
TGTGCCAGCGGGACTAGCGGGGGTTACGAGCAGTACTTC
CASGTSGGYEQYF
>-|many|TRBV11-2|TRBJ2-3
TGTGCCAGCAGCTTAGGCTACACAGATACGCAGTATTTT
CASSLGYTDTQYF
>-|many|TRBV7-9|TRBJ2-1
TGTGCCAGCAACCGTTACAATGAGCAGTTCTTC
CASNRYNEQFF
>TRBD1|many|TRBV20-1|TRBJ1-1
TGCAGTGCTAAAGAAGGGACAGGGGGCACTGAAGCTTTCTTT
CSAKEGTGGTEAFF
>TRBD1|few|TRBV4-3|TRBJ2-2
TGCGCCAGCAGCCAAGATTGGGGCAGGGGGCGATTCGCGAACACCGGGGAGCTGTTTTTT
CASSQDWGRGRFANTGELFF
>-|few|TRBV7-8|TRBJ1-1
TGTGCCAGCAGCTCCGGAGGGGTTAGGGCTTCTGAAGCTTTCTTT
CASSSGGVRASEAFF
>TRBD1|-|TRBV7-2|TRBJ1-2
TGTGCCAGCAGCAACGTCAGGGGGCGGGGCTATGGCTACACCTTC
CASSNVRGRGYGYTF
>-|few|TRBV27|TRBJ2-5
TGTGCCAGCAAATGGATCGAGGGGGAGACCCAGTACTTC
CASKWIEGETQYF
>TRBD1|few|TRBV6-2/TRBV6-3|TRBJ2-4
TGTGCCAGCAGTTCCCGACAGGGTTCGAGTAGAACGGCCAAAAACATTCAGTACTTC
CASSSRQGSSRTAKNIQYF
>TRBD2|-|TRBV7-2|TRBJ2-1
TGTGCCAGCAGCTTAAGGACTAGCGGGAAGTTCTTC
CASSLRTSGKFF
>-|few|TRBV29-1|TRBJ2-1
TGCAGCGTTGGTCCCTCCAGCTCCTACAATGAGCAGTTCTTC
CSVGPSSSYNEQFF